This T cell receptor (beta chain) was obtained from a study of shared clonotypes between healthy human individuals. The wider study: The people who gave samples were two women and a few men aged 18 to 49.

The test was conducted at deep level. The data were produced by immunoSEQ multiplex PCR, yet TCRdb's version contains in-frame clones alone and is incomplete. This sample has around 620,000 clones, with approximately 96% found just once. Trimming shortened V by 5 bases and J by 7 bases, and 15 bases separated the two germline ends. This CDR3 region has 13 residues. Germline V lookup: CDR1 SGHAT, CDR2 FQNNGV. CD8 cells classed as naive were CD45RO-negative and positively selected for CCR7, excluding terminally differentiated effector memory CD45RA+ cells. Sequencing input: naive CD8+ T cells sorted from blood. The chain couples TRBV11-2 to TRBJ2-7; D gene unclear. The sequence derives from a woman in her thirties in good health. Here the CDR3 reads CASSASGSWEQYF. CDR3 bases: TGTGCCAGCAGCGCCTCGGGCAGTTGGGAGCAGTACTTC.